Below, one TCR beta chain is given with its context. Cells designated naive CD8 were CD45RO-negative and were positively selected for CCR7, with terminally differentiated effector memory CD45RA+ cells excluded. This entry is derived from a study of shared clonotypes between healthy human individuals. The germline CDR1 and CDR2 sequences are MGHDK and SYGVNS. V gave up 4 bases and J gave up 4 bases, with 5 bases separating them. The CDR3 spans 12 residues. Assay execution proceeded at the deep level. Every subset's genomic DNA went evenly onto several immunoSEQ plates. The repertoire was sequenced with immunoSEQ multiplex PCR; TCRdb's copy has only in-frame clones and lacks some. This sample has around 610,000 clones, with roughly 96% found just once.

This TCR was recovered from a woman under 40 in good health. This sequence joins TRBV25-1 and TRBJ2-1; no clear D gene. The specimen was naive CD8+ T cells sorted from blood. CDR3 in amino acids: CASSGPYNEQFF. The DNA of the CDR3 is TGTGCCAGCAGTGGCCCGTACAATGAGCAGTTCTTC.